Listed here is a single TCR beta chain. Its antigen is not known. The germline gene is not matched at one end of the junction; a read error may be the cause. This specimen comes from a study of post-analysis software for immune sequencing data. Study-wide results and caveats: Four or five TRBV segments were significantly more frequent in patients than in controls. TRBV5-6, TRBV5-1 and TRBV20-1 were among these segments.

Unique molecular identifiers were carried by the TCR beta cDNA libraries. TCRdb fed the PCR reads into MiXCR, producing one record per CDR3 protein. The data contain over 300,000 distinct CDR3 sequences, roughly 30% of them singletons. Germline V CDR1 and CDR2: LNHNV, YYDKDF (reference sequence). This CDR3 spans 19 amino acids. This sequence originates from a girl aged 5 to 17 with multiple sclerosis. Sequences were obtained from blood. The chain carries TRBV15 and TRBJ2-3; TRBD2 aligns across 10 bases. CDR3 region: CVTSRDPGAAGGLSDTQYF. CDR3 in DNA: TGTGTCACCAGCAGAGATCCCGGGGCAGCGGGGGGGCTATCAGATACGCAGTATTTT.